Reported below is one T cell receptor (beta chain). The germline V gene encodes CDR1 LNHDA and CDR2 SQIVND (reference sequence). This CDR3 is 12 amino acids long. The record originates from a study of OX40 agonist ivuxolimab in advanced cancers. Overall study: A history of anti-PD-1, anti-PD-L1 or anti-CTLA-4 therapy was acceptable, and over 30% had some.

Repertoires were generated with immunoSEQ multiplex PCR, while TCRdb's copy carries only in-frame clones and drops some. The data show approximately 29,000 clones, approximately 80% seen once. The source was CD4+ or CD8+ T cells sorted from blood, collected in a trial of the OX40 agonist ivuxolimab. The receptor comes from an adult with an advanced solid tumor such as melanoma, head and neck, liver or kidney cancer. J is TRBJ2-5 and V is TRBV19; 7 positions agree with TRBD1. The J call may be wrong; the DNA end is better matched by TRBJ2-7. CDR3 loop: CASSTQGSEQYF. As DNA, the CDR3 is TGTGCCAGTAGTACACAGGGGTCCGAGCAGTACTTC.